These T cell receptor beta chains were read from a single sample in a study of blood T cell repertoires in COVID-19. The data were produced by immunoSEQ multiplex PCR, yet TCRdb's version contains in-frame clones alone and is incomplete. The data hold about 250,000 clones, with 85% observed a single time. Sequenced sample: peripheral blood. These TCRs come from a man between 45 and 60 years old with active or convalescent COVID-19. The conserved cysteine and the conserved F or W are not part of the CDR3 here.

j_call: TRBJ2-7; v_call: TRBV10-3; cdr3_aa: AIRETGYEQY
j_call: TRBJ2-2; v_call: TRBV2; cdr3_aa: ASGKTGMGGELF
j_call: TRBJ1-5; v_call: TRBV7-2; cdr3_aa: ASSPAPGGRQPQH
j_call: TRBJ1-6; v_call: TRBV28; cdr3_aa: ASSGQGNSPLH
j_call: TRBJ1-2; v_call: TRBV28; cdr3_aa: ASSRQGVYGYT
j_call: TRBJ2-3; v_call: TRBV5-1; cdr3_aa: ASSGTLADTQY
j_call: TRBJ2-7; v_call: TRBV29-1; cdr3_aa: SVGGLAGGNSYEQY
j_call: TRBJ2-7; v_call: TRBV7-2; cdr3_aa: ASSLRGSGYEQY
j_call: TRBJ2-7; v_call: TRBV18; cdr3_aa: ASSPRQGTYEQY
j_call: TRBJ1-5; v_call: TRBV6-5; cdr3_aa: ASTAQGAGQPQH
j_call: TRBJ1-1; v_call: TRBV7-8; cdr3_aa: ASSLGDSAF
j_call: TRBJ1-1; v_call: TRBV18; cdr3_aa: ASSPRSTEAF
j_call: TRBJ2-7; v_call: TRBV6-6; cdr3_aa: ASNSGTGGYEQY
j_call: TRBJ2-5; v_call: TRBV4-2; cdr3_aa: ASSQGILAGSSGGQETQY
j_call: TRBJ2-5; v_call: TRBV24-1; cdr3_aa: ATSGEGAQETQY
j_call: TRBJ1-5; v_call: TRBV18; cdr3_aa: ASSPAGTINQPQH
j_call: TRBJ2-7; v_call: TRBV28; cdr3_aa: ASIRGQDIYEQY
j_call: TRBJ1-2; v_call: TRBV6-5; cdr3_aa: ASRAQGGYGYT
j_call: TRBJ2-3; v_call: TRBV2; cdr3_aa: ASIRRREGVDTQY
j_call: TRBJ2-4; v_call: TRBV5-1; cdr3_aa: ASSLRPGTGGNIQY
j_call: TRBJ2-7; v_call: TRBV27; cdr3_aa: ASSLKRAYEQY
j_call: TRBJ1-2; v_call: TRBV2; cdr3_aa: ASIGQDDRAENYGYT
j_call: TRBJ1-3; v_call: TRBV7-2; cdr3_aa: ASSSGQPGNTIY
j_call: TRBJ2-1; v_call: TRBV4-1; cdr3_aa: ASSQVGTSGLSEQF
j_call: TRBJ2-1; v_call: TRBV7-8; cdr3_aa: ASSLSFQEQF
j_call: TRBJ2-1; v_call: TRBV4-3; cdr3_aa: ASSHGQGYPSEQF
j_call: TRBJ2-6; v_call: TRBV28; cdr3_aa: ASSRQGGSNVLT
j_call: TRBJ2-1; v_call: TRBV5-8; cdr3_aa: ASSFTGGLSSYNEQF